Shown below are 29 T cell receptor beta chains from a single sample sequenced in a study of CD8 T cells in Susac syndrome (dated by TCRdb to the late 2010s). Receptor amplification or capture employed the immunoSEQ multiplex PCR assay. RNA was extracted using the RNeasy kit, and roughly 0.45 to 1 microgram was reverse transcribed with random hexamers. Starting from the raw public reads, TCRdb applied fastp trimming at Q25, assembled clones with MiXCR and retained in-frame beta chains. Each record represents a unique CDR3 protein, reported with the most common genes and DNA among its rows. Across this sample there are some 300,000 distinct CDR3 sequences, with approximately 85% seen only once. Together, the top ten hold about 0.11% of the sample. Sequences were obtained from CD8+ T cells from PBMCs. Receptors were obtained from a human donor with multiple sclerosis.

CDR3 amino acids: CASSSVAREQFF. CDR3 DNA: TGTGCCAGCAGCTCGGTTGCTAGGGAGCAGTTCTTC. The rearrangement links TRBV5-6 to TRBJ2-1, with D unresolved. The CDR3 length is 12 residues. Looked up from germline, CDR1 is SGHDT and CDR2 is YYEEEE. V lost 3 bases and J lost 10, with 11 bases in between.

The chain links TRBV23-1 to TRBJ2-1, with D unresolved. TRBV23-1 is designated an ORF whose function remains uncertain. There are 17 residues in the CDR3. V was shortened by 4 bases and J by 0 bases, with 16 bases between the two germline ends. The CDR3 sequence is CASSRGGSESSYNEQFF. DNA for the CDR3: TGCGCCAGCAGTCGTGGTGGTTCGGAGAGCTCCTACAATGAGCAGTTCTTC.

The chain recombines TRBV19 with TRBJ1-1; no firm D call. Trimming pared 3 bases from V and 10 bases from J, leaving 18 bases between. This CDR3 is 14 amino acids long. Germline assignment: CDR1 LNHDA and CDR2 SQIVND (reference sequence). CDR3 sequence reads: CASSIAGGSVVAFF. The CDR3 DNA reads TGTGCCAGTAGTATCGCAGGTGGGAGTGTAGTAGCTTTCTTT.

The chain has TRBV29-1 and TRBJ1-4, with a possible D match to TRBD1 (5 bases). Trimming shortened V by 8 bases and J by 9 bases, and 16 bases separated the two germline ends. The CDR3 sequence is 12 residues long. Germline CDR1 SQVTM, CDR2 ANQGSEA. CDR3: CSTLGRGQKLFF. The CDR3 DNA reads TGCAGCACTCTTGGGCGGGGACAAAAACTGTTTTTT.

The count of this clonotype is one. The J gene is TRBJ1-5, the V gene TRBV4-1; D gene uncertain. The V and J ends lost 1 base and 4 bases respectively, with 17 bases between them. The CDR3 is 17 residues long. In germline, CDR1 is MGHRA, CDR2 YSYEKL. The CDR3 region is CASSQGFAGRPNQPQHF. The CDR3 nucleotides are TGCGCCAGCAGCCAAGGATTTGCGGGCAGGCCTAATCAGCCCCAGCATTTT.

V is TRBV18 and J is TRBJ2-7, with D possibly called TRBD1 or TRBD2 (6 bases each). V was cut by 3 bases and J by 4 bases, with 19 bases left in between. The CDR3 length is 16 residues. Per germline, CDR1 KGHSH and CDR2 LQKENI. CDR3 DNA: TGTGCCAGCTCACCGACAGGAGGGCTAGGCCCTTACGAGCAGTACTTC. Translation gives CASSPTGGLGPYEQYF.

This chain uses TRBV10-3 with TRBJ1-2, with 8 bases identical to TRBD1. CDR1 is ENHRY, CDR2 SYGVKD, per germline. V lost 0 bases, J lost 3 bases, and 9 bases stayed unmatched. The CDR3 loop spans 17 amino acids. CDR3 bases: TGTGCCATCAGTGAGTCGGGAGACAGGGGTCCATACTATGGCTACACCTTC. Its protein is CAISESGDRGPYYGYTF.

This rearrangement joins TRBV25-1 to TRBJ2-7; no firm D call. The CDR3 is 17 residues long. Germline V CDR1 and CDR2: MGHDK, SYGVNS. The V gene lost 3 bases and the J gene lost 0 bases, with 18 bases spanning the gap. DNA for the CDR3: TGTGCCAGCAGTGATCGACGCAGACCCCAAGGCTCCTACGAGCAGTACTTC. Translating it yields CASSDRRRPQGSYEQYF.

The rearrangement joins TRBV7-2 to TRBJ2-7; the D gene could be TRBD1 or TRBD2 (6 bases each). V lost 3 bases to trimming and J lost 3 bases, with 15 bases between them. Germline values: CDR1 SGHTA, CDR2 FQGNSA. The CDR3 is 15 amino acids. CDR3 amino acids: CASSLGGGLGYEQYF. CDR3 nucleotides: TGTGCCAGCAGCTTGGGGGGCGGGTTAGGCTACGAGCAGTACTTC.

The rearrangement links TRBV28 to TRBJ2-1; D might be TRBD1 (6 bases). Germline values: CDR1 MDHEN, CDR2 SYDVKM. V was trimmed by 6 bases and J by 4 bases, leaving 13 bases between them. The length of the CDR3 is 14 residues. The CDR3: CASSRDTLYNEQFF. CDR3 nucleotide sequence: TGTGCCAGCAGCCGGGACACCTTATACAATGAGCAGTTCTTC.

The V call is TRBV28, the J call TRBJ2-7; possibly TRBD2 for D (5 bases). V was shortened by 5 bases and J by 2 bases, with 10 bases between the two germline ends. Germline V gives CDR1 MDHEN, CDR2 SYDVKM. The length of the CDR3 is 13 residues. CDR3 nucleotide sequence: TGTGCCAGCAGTGCCTCCGGGACCTACGAGCAGTACTTC. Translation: CASSASGTYEQYF. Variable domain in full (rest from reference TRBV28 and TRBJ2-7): DVKVTQSSRYLVKRTGEKVFLECVQDMDHENMFWYRQDPGLGLRLIYFSYDVKMKEKGDIPEGYSVSREKKERFSLILESASTNQTSMYLCASSASGTYEQYFGPGTRLTVT.

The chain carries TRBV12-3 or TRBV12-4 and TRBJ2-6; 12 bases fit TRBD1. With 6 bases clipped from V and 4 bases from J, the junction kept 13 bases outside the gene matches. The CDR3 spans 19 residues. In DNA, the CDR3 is TGTGCCAGCAGGGGCCTGGTGGGACAGGGGGCTGAAGGGGCCAACGTCCTGACTTTC. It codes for CASRGLVGQGAEGANVLTF.

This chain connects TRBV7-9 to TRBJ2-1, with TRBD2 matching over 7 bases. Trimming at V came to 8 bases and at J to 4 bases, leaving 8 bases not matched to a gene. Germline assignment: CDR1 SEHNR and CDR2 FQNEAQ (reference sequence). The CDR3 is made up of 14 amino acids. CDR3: CASFQRGLYNEQFF. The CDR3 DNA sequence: TGTGCCAGCTTCCAGCGGGGATTATACAATGAGCAGTTCTTC.

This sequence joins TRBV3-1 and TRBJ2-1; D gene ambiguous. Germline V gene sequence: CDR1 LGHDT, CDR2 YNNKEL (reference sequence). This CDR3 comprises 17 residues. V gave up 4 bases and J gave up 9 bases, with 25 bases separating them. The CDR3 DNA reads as TGTGCCAGCAGCCGATCTCTAGTCCCCTCTTCACGCTCTGAGCAGTTCTTC. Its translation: CASSRSLVPSSRSEQFF.

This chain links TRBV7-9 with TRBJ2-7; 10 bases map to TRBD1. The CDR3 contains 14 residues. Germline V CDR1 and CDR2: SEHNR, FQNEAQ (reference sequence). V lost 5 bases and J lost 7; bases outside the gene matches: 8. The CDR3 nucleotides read TGTGCCAGCAGCCAGCTGACAGGGGGCTGGGAGCAGTACTTC. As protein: CASSQLTGGWEQYF.

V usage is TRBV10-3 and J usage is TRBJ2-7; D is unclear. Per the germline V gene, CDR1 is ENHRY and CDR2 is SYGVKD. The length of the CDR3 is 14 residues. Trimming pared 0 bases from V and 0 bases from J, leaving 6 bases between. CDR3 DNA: TGTGCCATCAGTGAGTCGATTTCCTCCTACGAGCAGTACTTC. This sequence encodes CAISESISSYEQYF.

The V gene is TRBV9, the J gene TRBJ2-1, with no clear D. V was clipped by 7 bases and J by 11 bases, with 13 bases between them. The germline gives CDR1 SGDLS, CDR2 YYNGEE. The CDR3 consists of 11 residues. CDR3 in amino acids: CASGPLEQQFF. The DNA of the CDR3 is TGTGCCAGCGGCCCCCTCGAACAGCAGTTCTTC.

The CDR3 DNA reads TGTGCCAGCAGCTTAGGTAGCGGGGGGAGCAAGACCCAGTACTTC. It translates to CASSLGSGGSKTQYF. The chain links TRBV11-2 to TRBJ2-5, with TRBD2 matching 10 bases. Germline CDR1 SGHAT, CDR2 FQNNGV. J gave up 6 bases and V 1 base, and 5 bases lay outside the gene matches. The CDR3 length is 15 residues.

CDR3 sequence: CALRGGTEAFF. The CDR3 DNA sequence: TGTGCCCTGCGAGGAGGCACTGAAGCTTTCTTT. The chain employs TRBV19 and TRBJ1-1; D unclear. This CDR3 region has 11 residues. CDR1 is LNHDA and CDR2 is SQIVND in the germline V gene (reference sequence). With 11 bases removed from V and 4 bases from J, the gap between germline ends came to 11 bases.

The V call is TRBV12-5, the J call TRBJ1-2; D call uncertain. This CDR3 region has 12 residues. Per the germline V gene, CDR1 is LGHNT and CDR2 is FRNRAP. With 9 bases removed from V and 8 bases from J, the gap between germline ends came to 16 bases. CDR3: CASGAGNLGYTF. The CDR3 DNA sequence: TGTGCTAGCGGAGCTGGAAATTTGGGCTACACCTTC. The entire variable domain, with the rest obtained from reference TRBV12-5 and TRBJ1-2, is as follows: DARVTQTPRHKVTEMGQEVTMRCQPILGHNTVFWYRQTMMQGLELLAYFRNRAPLDDSGMPKDRFSAEMPDATLATLKIQPSEPRDSAVYFCASGAGNLGYTFGSGTRLTVV.

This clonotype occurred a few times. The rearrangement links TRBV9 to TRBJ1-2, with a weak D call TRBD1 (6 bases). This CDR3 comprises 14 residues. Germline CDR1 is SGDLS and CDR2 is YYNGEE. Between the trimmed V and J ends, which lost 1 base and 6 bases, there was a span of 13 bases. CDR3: CASSVYKGGDGYTF. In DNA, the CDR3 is TGTGCCAGCAGCGTATATAAGGGGGGCGATGGCTACACCTTC.

In DNA form, the CDR3 reads TGTGCCAGCAGCTCATCCGTCCTTAATCAGCCCCAGCATTTT. Amino acid sequence: CASSSSVLNQPQHF. The J gene is TRBJ1-5, the V gene TRBV27; D uncertain. This CDR3 comprises 14 residues. V was trimmed by 6 bases and J by 4 bases, leaving 13 bases between them. Germline loops: CDR1 MNHEY, CDR2 SMNVEV (reference sequence).

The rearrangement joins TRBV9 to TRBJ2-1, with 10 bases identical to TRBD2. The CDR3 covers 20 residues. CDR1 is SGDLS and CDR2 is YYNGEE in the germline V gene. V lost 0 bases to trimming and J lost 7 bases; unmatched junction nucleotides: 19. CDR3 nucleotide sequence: TGTGCCAGCAGCGTAGGCGGCGGCCCAAATCTAGCGGGAGCTCGGAATGAGCAGTTCTTC. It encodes CASSVGGGPNLAGARNEQFF.

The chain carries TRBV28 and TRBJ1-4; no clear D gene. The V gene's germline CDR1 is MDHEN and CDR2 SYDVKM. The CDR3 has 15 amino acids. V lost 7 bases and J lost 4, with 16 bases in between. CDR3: CASMYRFQSNEKLFF. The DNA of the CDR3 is TGTGCCAGCATGTATAGGTTTCAGAGTAATGAAAAACTGTTTTTT.

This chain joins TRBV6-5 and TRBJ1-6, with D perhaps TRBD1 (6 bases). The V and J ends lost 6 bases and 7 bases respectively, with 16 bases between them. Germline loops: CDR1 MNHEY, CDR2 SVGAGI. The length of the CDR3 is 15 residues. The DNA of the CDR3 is TGTGCCAGCAGGTTCACCGGGGGGGCGAATTCACCCCTCCACTTT. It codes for CASRFTGGANSPLHF.

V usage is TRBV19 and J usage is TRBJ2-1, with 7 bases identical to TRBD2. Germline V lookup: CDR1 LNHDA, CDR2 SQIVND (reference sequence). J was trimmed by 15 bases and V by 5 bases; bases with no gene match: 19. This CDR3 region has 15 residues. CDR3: CASSPSASSGSLRFF. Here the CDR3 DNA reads TGTGCCAGTAGTCCCTCGGCGTCTAGCGGATCACTCCGGTTCTTC.

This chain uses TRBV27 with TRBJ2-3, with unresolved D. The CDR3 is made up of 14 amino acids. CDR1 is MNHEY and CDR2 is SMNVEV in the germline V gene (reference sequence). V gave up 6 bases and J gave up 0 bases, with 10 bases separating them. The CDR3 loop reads CASSPYTSTDTQYF. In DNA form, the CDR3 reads TGTGCCAGCAGCCCGTATACTAGCACAGATACGCAGTATTTT.

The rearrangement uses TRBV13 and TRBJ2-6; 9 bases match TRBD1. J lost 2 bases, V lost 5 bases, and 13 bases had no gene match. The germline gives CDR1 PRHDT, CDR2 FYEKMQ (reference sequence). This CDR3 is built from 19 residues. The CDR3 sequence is CASSPVGTGNSAGANVLTF. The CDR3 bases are TGTGCCAGCAGCCCGGTTGGGACAGGGAATAGTGCTGGGGCCAACGTCCTGACTTTC.

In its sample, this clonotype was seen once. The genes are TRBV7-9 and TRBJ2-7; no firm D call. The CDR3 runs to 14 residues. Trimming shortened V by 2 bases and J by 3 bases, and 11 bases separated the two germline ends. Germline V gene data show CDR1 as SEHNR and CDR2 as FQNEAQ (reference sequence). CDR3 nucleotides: TGTGCCAGCAGCTTAACCCCGGACCGCTACGAGCAGTACTTC. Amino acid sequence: CASSLTPDRYEQYF.